This T cell receptor (beta chain) was recorded in a study of cytomegalovirus exposure and HLA in healthy donors. On the study more broadly: Roughly 180 million T cells yielded 90 million to 130 million unique TCR beta sequences in earlier analysis. Study-level points and caveats: In vitro testing confirmed a few CMV-associated chains as specific for CMV antigens. For cytomegalovirus status, the classifier reportedly gave diagnoses with high specificity and sensitivity.

Concerning this clone itself: What it binds is not known.

The PCR made use of 60 Vbeta and 13 Jbeta primers. Method: immunoSEQ multiplex PCR; TCRdb's copy keeps in-frame clones and lacks some. Among 150,000 to 170,000 clones listed, 80% were seen once. The length of the CDR3 is 17 residues. V trimming: 4 bases; J trimming: 0 bases; junction bases outside the gene matches: 6. CDR1 SGHRS and CDR2 YFSETQ come from the germline V gene. This chain links TRBV5-1 with TRBJ2-3, with 12 bases fitting TRBD2. The sample taken for sequencing was PBMCs. The receptor was isolated from a woman aged 40 to 50 in good health and CMV-seropositive. CDR3: CASSTTSGRGSTDTQYF. The CDR3 nucleotides are TGCGCCAGCAGCACGACTAGCGGGAGAGGAAGCACAGATACGCAGTATTTT.